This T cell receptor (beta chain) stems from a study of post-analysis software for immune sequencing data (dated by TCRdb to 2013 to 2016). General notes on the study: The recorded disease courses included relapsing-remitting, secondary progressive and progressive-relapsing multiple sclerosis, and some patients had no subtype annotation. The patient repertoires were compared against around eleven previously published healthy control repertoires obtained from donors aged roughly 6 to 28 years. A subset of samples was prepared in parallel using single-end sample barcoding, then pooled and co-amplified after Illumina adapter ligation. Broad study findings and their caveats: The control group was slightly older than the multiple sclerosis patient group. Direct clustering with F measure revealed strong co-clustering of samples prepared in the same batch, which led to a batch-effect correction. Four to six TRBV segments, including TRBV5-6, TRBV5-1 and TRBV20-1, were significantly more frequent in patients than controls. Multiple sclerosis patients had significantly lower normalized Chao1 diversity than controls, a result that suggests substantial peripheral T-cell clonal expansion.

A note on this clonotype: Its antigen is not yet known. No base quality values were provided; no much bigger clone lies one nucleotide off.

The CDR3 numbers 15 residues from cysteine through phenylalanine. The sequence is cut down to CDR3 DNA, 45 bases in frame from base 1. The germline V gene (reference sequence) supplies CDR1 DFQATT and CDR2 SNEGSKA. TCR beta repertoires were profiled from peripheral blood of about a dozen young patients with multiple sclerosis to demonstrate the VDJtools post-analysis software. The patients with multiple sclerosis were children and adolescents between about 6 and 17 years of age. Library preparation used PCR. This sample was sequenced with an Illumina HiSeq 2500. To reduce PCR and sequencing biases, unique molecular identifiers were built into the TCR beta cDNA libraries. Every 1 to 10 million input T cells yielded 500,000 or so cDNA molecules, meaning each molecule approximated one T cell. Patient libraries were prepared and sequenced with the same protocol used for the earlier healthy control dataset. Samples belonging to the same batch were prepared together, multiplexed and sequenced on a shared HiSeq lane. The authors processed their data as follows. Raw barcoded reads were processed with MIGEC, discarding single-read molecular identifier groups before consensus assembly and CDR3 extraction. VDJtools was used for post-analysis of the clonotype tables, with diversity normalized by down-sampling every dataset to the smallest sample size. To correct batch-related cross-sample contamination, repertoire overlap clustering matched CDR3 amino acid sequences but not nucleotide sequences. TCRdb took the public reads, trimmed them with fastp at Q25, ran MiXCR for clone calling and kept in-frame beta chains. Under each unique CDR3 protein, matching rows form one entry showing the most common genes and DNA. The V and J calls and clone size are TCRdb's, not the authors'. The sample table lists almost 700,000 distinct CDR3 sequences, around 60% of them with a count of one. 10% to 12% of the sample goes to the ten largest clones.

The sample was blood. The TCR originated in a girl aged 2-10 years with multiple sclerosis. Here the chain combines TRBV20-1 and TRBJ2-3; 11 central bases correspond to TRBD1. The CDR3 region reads CSAVGGQGVGDTQYF. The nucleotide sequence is TGCAGCGCAGTCGGGGGACAGGGGGTTGGAGATACGCAGTATTTT.